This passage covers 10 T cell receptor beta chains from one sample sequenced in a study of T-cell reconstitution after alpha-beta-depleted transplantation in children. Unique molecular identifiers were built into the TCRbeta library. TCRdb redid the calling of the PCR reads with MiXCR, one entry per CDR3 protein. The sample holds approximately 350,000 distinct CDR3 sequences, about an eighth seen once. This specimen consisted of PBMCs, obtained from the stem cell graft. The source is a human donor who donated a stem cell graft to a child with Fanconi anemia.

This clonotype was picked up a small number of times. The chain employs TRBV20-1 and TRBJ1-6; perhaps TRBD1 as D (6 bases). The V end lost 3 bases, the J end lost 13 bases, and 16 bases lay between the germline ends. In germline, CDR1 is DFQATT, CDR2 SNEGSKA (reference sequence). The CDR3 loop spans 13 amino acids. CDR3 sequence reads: CSARPQGAGPLHF. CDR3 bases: TGCAGTGCTAGGCCACAGGGAGCGGGGCCCCTCCACTTT.

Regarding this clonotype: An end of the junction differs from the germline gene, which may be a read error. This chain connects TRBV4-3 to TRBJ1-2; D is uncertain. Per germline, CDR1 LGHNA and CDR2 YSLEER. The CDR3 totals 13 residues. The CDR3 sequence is CASSQDRTPSIAF. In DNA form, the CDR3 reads TGCGCCAGCAGCCAAGATCGGACTCCCTCTATCGCCTTC.

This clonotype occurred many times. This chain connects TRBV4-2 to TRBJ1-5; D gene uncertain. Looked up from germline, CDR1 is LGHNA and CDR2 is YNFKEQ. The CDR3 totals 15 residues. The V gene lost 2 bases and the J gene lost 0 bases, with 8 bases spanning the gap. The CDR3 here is CASSQQTTSNQPQHF. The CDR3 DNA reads TGTGCCAGCAGCCAACAAACCACTAGCAATCAGCCCCAGCATTTT.

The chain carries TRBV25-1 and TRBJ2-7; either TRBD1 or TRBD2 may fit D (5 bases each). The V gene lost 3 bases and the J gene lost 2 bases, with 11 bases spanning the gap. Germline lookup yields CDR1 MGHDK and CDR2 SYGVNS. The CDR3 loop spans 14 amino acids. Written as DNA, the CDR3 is TGTGCCAGCAGTGATCGGGACGGAACCTACGAGCAGTACTTC. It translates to CASSDRDGTYEQYF.

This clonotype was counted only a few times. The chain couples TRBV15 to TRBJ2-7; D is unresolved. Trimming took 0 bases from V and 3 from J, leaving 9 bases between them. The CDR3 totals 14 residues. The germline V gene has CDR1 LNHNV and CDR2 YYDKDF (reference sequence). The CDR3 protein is CATSRDGTIYEQYV. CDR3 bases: TGTGCCACCAGCAGAGATGGAACCATCTACGAGCAGTACGTC.

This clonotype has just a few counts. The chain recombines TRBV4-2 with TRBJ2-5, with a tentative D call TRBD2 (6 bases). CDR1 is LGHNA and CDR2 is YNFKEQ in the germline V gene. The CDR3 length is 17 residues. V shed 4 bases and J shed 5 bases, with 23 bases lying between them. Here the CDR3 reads CASSPSGGGESGETQYF. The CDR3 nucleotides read TGTGCCAGCAGCCCCTCCGGGGGTGGTGAATCGGGGGAGACCCAGTACTTC.

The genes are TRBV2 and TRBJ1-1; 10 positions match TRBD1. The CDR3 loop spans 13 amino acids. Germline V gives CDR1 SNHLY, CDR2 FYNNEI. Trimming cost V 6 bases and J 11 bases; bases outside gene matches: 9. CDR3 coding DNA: TGTGCCAGCAGGACCAGACAGGGGGCCGATGCTTTCTTT. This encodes CASRTRQGADAFF.

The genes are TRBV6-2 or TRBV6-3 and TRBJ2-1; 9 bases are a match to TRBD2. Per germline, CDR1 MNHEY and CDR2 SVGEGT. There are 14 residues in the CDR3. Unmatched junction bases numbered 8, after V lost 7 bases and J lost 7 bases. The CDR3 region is CASMVAGGQNEQFF. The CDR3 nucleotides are TGTGCCAGCATGGTGGCGGGGGGGCAGAATGAGCAGTTCTTC.

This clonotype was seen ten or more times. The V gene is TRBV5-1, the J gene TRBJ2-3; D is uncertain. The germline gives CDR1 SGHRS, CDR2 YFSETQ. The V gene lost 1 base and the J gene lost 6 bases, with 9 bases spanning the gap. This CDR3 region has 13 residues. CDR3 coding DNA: TGCGCCAGCAGCTTGATTCCAGACGATACGCAGTATTTT. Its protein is CASSLIPDDTQYF.

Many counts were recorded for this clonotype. CDR3 in DNA: TGTGCCAGCAGCGCCGGGACAGGGACTGGTGAGCAGTTCTTC. Its translation: CASSAGTGTGEQFF. The J gene is TRBJ2-1, the V gene TRBV12-3 or TRBV12-4; 9 bases match TRBD1. CDR3 size: 14 residues. J gave up 9 bases and V 6 bases, and 9 bases lay outside the gene matches.